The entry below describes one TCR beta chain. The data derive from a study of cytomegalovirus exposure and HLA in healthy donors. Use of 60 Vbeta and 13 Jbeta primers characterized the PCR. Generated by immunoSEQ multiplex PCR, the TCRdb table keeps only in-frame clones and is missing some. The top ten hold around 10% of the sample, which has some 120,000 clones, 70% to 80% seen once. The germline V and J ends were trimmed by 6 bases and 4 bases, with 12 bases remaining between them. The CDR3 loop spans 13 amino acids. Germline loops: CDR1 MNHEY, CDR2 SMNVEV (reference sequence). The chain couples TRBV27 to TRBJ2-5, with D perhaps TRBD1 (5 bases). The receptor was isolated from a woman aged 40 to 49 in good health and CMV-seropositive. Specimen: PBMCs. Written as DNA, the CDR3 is TGTGCCAGCAGCTCCAGGGTCGTAGAGACCCAGTACTTC. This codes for CASSSRVVETQYF.